One sample yielded the 21 T cell receptor beta chains listed below, sequenced in a study of control samples from healthy donors and cancer patients. Sequencing was performed with immunoSEQ multiplex PCR; in TCRdb, only in-frame clones are kept and a portion is missing. The data show 50,000 to 55,000 clones, with 90% to 95% seen just once and 2.4% held by the top ten. The sample taken for sequencing was blood. The receptor set was obtained from a young man in good health.

The V gene is TRBV21-1, the J gene TRBJ2-1; the table's D call, TRBD2, has no DNA check behind it. TRBV21-1 is designated a pseudogene. The CDR3 is made up of 19 amino acids. The CDR3 loop reads CASSKEGLAEPTWYNEQFF. The DNA for the CDR3 is TGTGCCAGCAGCAAAGAAGGGCTAGCGGAGCCCACCTGGTACAATGAGCAGTTCTTC.

V is TRBV6-2 or TRBV6-3 and J is TRBJ2-7; 8 bases line up with TRBD2. CDR3 size: 14 residues. V was pared by 5 bases and J by 0 bases, with 3 bases of the junction left unmatched. Per germline, CDR1 MNHEY and CDR2 SVGEGT. CDR3 in amino acids: CASSGTRSSYEQYF. The CDR3 DNA is TGTGCCAGCAGTGGGACTAGGAGCTCCTACGAGCAGTACTTC.

This chain uses TRBV5-4 with TRBJ2-5; tentative D call: TRBD1 (6 bases). Germline CDR1 reads SGHNT; CDR2 reads YYREEE (reference sequence). This CDR3 contains 15 residues. Between the trimmed V and J ends, which lost 0 bases and 4 bases, there was a span of 13 bases. The CDR3 protein is CASSLVIGRGETQYF. In DNA form, the CDR3 reads TGTGCCAGCAGCTTGGTAATCGGCAGGGGAGAGACCCAGTACTTC.

This clone has a handful of counts. The chain links TRBV19 to TRBJ1-6, with 7 positions matching TRBD1. Germline V gene data show CDR1 as LNHDA and CDR2 as SQIVND (reference sequence). The junction had 8 bases not matched to a gene; V was cut back by 6 bases and J by 9 bases. The CDR3 spans 14 residues. CDR3 in DNA: TGTGCCAGTAGCTCCGGGACAGCATTTTCACCCCTCCACTTT. Protein product: CASSSGTAFSPLHF.

The chain links TRBV27 to TRBJ1-3; weak D call: TRBD1 (6 bases). Per the germline V gene, CDR1 is MNHEY and CDR2 is SMNVEV (reference sequence). This CDR3 contains 16 residues. Trimming took off 1 base at V and 1 base at J, with 11 bases between the two ends. CDR3 residues: CASSLYGGSSGNTIYF. The CDR3 bases are TGTGCCAGCAGTTTATACGGGGGCTCGTCTGGAAACACCATATATTTT.

The DNA of the CDR3 is TGTGCCAGCAGCCCCCGGGATAGCGGGGCCTACGAGCAGTACTTC. This codes for CASSPRDSGAYEQYF. The genes are TRBV3-1 (or the pseudogene TRBV3-2) and TRBJ2-7; 8 bases match TRBD2. Germline V CDR1 and CDR2: LGHDT, YNNKEL (reference sequence). V dropped 4 bases and J dropped 2; count of bases not matched to a gene: 7. The length of the CDR3 is 15 residues.

This clone appeared a few times. The J gene is TRBJ2-1, the V gene TRBV6-6, with D hard to call. This CDR3 comprises 11 residues. V lost 4 bases to trimming and J lost 8 bases, with 6 bases between them. Germline-derived CDR1 and CDR2 are MNHNY and SVGAGI (reference sequence). In DNA form, the CDR3 reads TGTGCCAGCAGTTTATCGTATGAGCAGTTCTTC. Its translation is CASSLSYEQFF.

The rearrangement joins TRBV27 to TRBJ2-1; TRBD2 matches at 16 bases. Germline CDR1 MNHEY, CDR2 SMNVEV (reference sequence). V shed 5 bases, J shed 9 bases, and the junction held 10 bases outside the gene matches. CDR3 length equals 17 residues. The CDR3 DNA reads as TGTGCCAGCAGTGACACCGGGACTAGCGGGAGGGCCTTTGAGCAGTTCTTC. Translated, it gives CASSDTGTSGRAFEQFF.

The CDR3 DNA is TGTGCCAGCCCCTTGGGCTATGGCTACACCTTC. This translates into CASPLGYGYTF. The chain carries TRBV12-3 or TRBV12-4 and TRBJ1-2; D gene ambiguous. This CDR3 spans 11 amino acids. Trimming shortened V by 8 bases and J by 4 bases, and 8 bases separated the two germline ends.

The table lists this clone with a count of one. The genes are TRBV30 and TRBJ1-6, with D possibly TRBD1 on 5 matching bases. This CDR3 has 13 amino acids. V lost 5 bases to trimming and J lost 7 bases, with 12 bases between them. In germline, CDR1 is GTSNPN, CDR2 SVGIG (reference sequence). Here the CDR3 reads CAWGRDGNSPLHF. The CDR3 DNA follows: TGTGCCTGGGGCCGGGACGGAAATTCACCCCTCCACTTT.

In this sample, this clone turned up once. The V call is TRBV3-1 (or the pseudogene TRBV3-2), the J call TRBJ1-5, with a tentative D call TRBD1 (6 bases). This CDR3 has 14 amino acids. Trimming left V 4 bases short and J 3 bases short, with 10 bases between. Germline-derived CDR1 and CDR2 are LGHDT and YNNKEL (reference sequence). CDR3 in DNA: TGTGCCAGCAGCCTTGGGGGGCTCAATCAGCCCCAGCATTTT. Translation gives CASSLGGLNQPQHF.

This chain's CDR3 is CASSIPGGFYNEQFF. The CDR3 DNA is TGTGCCAGTAGTATTCCGGGGGGCTTCTACAATGAGCAGTTCTTC. J is TRBJ2-1 and V is TRBV19; D possibly corresponds to TRBD2 (7 bases). This CDR3 spans 15 amino acids. V was pared by 3 bases and J by 3 bases, with 12 bases between. The germline V gene encodes CDR1 LNHDA and CDR2 SQIVND (reference sequence).

The chain has TRBV11-2 and TRBJ1-3; no firm D call. The CDR3 is 13 amino acids. The V end was cut by 5 bases, the J end by 1 base, with 6 bases between. Germline CDR1 and CDR2: SGHAT and FQNNGV. DNA for the CDR3: TGTGCCAGCAGCCTCCGATCTGGAAACACCATATATTTT. This codes for CASSLRSGNTIYF.

The chain combines TRBV4-1 with TRBJ2-3; D perhaps matches TRBD2 (5 bases). Germline loops: CDR1 MGHRA, CDR2 YSYEKL. This CDR3 has 14 amino acids. The V end was cut by 3 bases, the J end by 4 bases, with 11 bases between. The CDR3, as DNA: TGCGCCAGCAGCCAGAGGGAGAGAGCAGATACGCAGTATTTT. Protein: CASSQRERADTQYF.

The rearrangement uses TRBV4-2 and TRBJ2-1; D tentatively reads TRBD1 or TRBD2 (5 bases each). Trimming shortened V by 1 base and J by 2 bases, and 12 bases separated the two germline ends. CDR3 length: 16 residues. In germline, CDR1 is LGHNA, CDR2 YNFKEQ. CDR3 nucleotides: TGTGCCAGCAGCCAAGGGGGCCCCGGGGCCTACAATGAGCAGTTCTTC. It translates to CASSQGGPGAYNEQFF.

The gene calls are TRBV15 and TRBJ2-7, with a possible D match to TRBD2 (5 bases). Trimming stripped 1 base from V and 2 bases from J, with 12 bases between. Germline lookup yields CDR1 LNHNV and CDR2 YYDKDF (reference sequence). This CDR3 has 15 amino acids. In DNA, the CDR3 is TGTGCCACCAGCAGAGCCGAAGCGGTAGCCTACGAGCAGTACTTC. Its translation: CATSRAEAVAYEQYF.

The V and J genes are TRBV28 and TRBJ1-4; weak D call: TRBD1 (6 bases). The CDR3 covers 12 residues. V lost 7 bases and J 5 bases, leaving 8 bases between the germline ends. Germline values: CDR1 MDHEN, CDR2 SYDVKM. CDR3 nucleotides: TGTGCCAGCAAGAGGGGGAATGAAAAACTGTTTTTT. Amino acids: CASKRGNEKLFF.

The V and J genes are TRBV10-3 and TRBJ2-7; 7 nucleotides agree with TRBD1. The germline V gene has CDR1 ENHRY and CDR2 SYGVKD. The CDR3 is 12 amino acids. With V trimmed by 3 bases and J by 4 bases, 0 bases remained unmatched. The CDR3 bases are TGTGCCATCAGTGACAGGGGGTACGAGCAGTACTTC. Amino acids: CAISDRGYEQYF.

J is TRBJ2-1 and V is TRBV5-8, with D possibly matching TRBD2 (5 bases). Deletions cut 1 base from V and 6 bases from J, with 11 bases between. Germline-derived CDR1 and CDR2 are SGHTS and YDEGEE. The CDR3 is 14 residues long. The CDR3 nucleotides read TGTGCCAGCAGCTTGATGGTAGAGGGCAATGAGCAGTTCTTC. Translated: CASSLMVEGNEQFF.

CDR3 in amino acids: CASSISGMNTDTQYF. CDR3 in DNA: TGTGCCAGCAGCATTAGCGGGATGAACACAGATACGCAGTATTTT. V usage is TRBV6-4 and J usage is TRBJ2-3, with TRBD2 identical over 8 bases. The junction had 7 bases not matched to a gene; V was cut back by 6 bases and J by 2 bases. The CDR3 is 15 amino acids. Germline V lookup: CDR1 MRHNA, CDR2 SNTAGT.

The chain employs TRBV19 and TRBJ2-5; 7 bases match TRBD2. This CDR3 is built from 13 residues. Germline assignment: CDR1 LNHDA and CDR2 SQIVND (reference sequence). With 5 bases clipped from V and 2 bases from J, the junction kept 2 bases outside the gene matches. CDR3 coding DNA: TGTGCCAGTAGTGCTAGCGGTCAAGAGACCCAGTACTTC. It specifies CASSASGQETQYF. Drawing the rest from reference TRBV19 and TRBJ2-5, the complete variable domain is DGGITQSPKYLFRKEGQNVTLSCEQNLNHDAMYWYRQDPGQGLRLIYYSQIVNDFQKGDIAEGYSVSREKKESFPLTVTSAQKNPTAFYLCASSASGQETQYFGPGTRLLVL.